These T cell receptor beta chains were read from a single sample in a study of control samples from healthy donors and cancer patients. Data came from immunoSEQ multiplex PCR; TCRdb stores just in-frame clones and leaves some out. The repertoire holds around 140,000 clones, with approximately 92% as singletons. Material: blood. Receptors originate from a man in his thirties or forties in good health. Both conserved end residues are part of each CDR3. D genes are given only for firm matches. Size is stated for part of the rows, as once, few or many counts, or as a class when the clone is expanded.

clone size,V gene,D gene,J gene,CDR3 DNA,CDR3 protein
.,TRBV7-2,TRBD1,TRBJ2-3,TGTGCCAGCAGCTACCGGACAGGCCTTAGCACAGATACGCAGTATTTT,CASSYRTGLSTDTQYF
once,TRBV10-2,TRBD1,TRBJ2-3,TGCGCCAGCACTTACGACAGGGGGATCACAGATACGCAGTATTTT,CASTYDRGITDTQYF
.,TRBV9,TRBD2,TRBJ2-7,TGTGCCAGCAGCTCAACAGCGGGGGGGCTGTACGAGCAGTACTTC,CASSSTAGGLYEQYF
.,TRBV7-2,.,TRBJ1-6,TGTGCCAGCAGCTTAGTTGGGACCAATTCACCCCTCCACTTT,CASSLVGTNSPLHF
.,TRBV18,TRBD1,TRBJ1-2,TGTGCCAGCTCCCCTGGACAGGGCAGCGGCTACACCTTC,CASSPGQGSGYTF
.,TRBV19,.,TRBJ2-1,TGTGCCAGTACGCGACCTGACTTTTACAATGAGCAGTTCTTC,CASTRPDFYNEQFF
.,TRBV5-6,.,TRBJ1-2,TGTGCCAGCAGTGACAGTTCAATAACTAGTGGCTACACCTTC,CASSDSSITSGYTF
.,TRBV12-3/TRBV12-4,.,TRBJ1-1,TGTGCCAGCAGTTTTTTGGGTTTTGGTGAAGCTTTCTTT,CASSFLGFGEAFF
.,TRBV18,TRBD1,TRBJ1-1,TGTGCCAGCTCCTTACAGGGGGCCGTCGCTGAAGCTTTCTTT,CASSLQGAVAEAFF
.,TRBV19,TRBD1,TRBJ1-6,TGTGCCAGTAATCATCCGGGACAGGGAAGTTCACCCCTCCACTTT,CASNHPGQGSSPLHF
.,TRBV19,.,TRBJ1-4,TGTGCCAGTAGTCTCCAAAAACACGAAAAACTGTTTTTT,CASSLQKHEKLFF
.,TRBV6-6,.,TRBJ1-1,TGTGCCAGCAGTTACTCAGGGAGTTACACTGAAGCTTTCTTT,CASSYSGSYTEAFF
.,TRBV28,TRBD1,TRBJ1-3,TGTGCCAGCAGCCTTCGGACAGGGTCCTCTGGAAACACCATATATTTT,CASSLRTGSSGNTIYF
.,TRBV24-1,TRBD1,TRBJ2-7,TGTGCCACCAGTGATTACCCAGGGGGAATCCCCTACGAGCAGTACTTC,CATSDYPGGIPYEQYF
.,TRBV9,TRBD1,TRBJ1-2,TGTGCCAGCAGCCCAACGACAGGGGGCGGCTACACCTTC,CASSPTTGGGYTF
.,TRBV5-6,TRBD1,TRBJ1-1,TGTGCCAGCAGCTTAAACAGGGGGCGAAACACTGAAGCTTTCTTT,CASSLNRGRNTEAFF
.,TRBV7-8,.,TRBJ1-1,TGTGCCAGCAGTCCTGGGGGGCCTAATACTGAAGCTTTCTTT,CASSPGGPNTEAFF
.,TRBV7-3,.,TRBJ2-7,TGTGCCAGCAGCTTAATAGAAGCACCGAATTACGAGCAGTACTTC,CASSLIEAPNYEQYF
.,TRBV5-5,TRBD1,TRBJ1-1,TGTGCCAGCAGCTGGGGGGACAGGGCGAACACTGAAGCTTTCTTT,CASSWGDRANTEAFF
.,TRBV3-1/TRBV3-2,TRBD2,TRBJ2-1,TGTGCCAGCAGCCAAGAACCTCCTAGCGGGGTCTACAATGAGCAGTTCTTC,CASSQEPPSGVYNEQFF
.,TRBV10-1,TRBD2,TRBJ2-7,TGCGCCAGCAGTGCGGGAGCGGGGGGGCCCTACGAGCAGTACTTC,CASSAGAGGPYEQYF
.,TRBV6-1,TRBD1,TRBJ2-7,TGTGCCAGCAGTGAAGGGACAGGGCCCTACGAGCAGTACTTC,CASSEGTGPYEQYF
once,TRBV30,TRBD1,TRBJ1-2,TGTGCCTGTTTTAGACAGGGCGGGGGCTACACCTTC,CACFRQGGGYTF
.,TRBV3-1/TRBV3-2,.,TRBJ2-1,TGTGCCAGCAGCTACCGGGTCCTATACGGCAATGAGCAGTTCTTC,CASSYRVLYGNEQFF
.,TRBV2,TRBD1,TRBJ1-1,TGTGCCAGCAGTGAAGCACGGACAGGGCGGGACACTGAAGCTTTCTTT,CASSEARTGRDTEAFF
.,TRBV7-9,.,TRBJ2-4,TGTGCCAGCAGCTTATCGTCTGGCGGGCAAAAAAACATTCAGTACTTC,CASSLSSGGQKNIQYF
.,TRBV29-1,.,TRBJ2-2,TGCAGCGTTGTCAAGGGGGGATCCTCCGGGGAGCTGTTTTTT,CSVVKGGSSGELFF
.,TRBV15,.,TRBJ1-3,TGTGCCACCAGCACTGACAGAAGCTCTGGAAACACCATATATTTT,CATSTDRSSGNTIYF
.,TRBV27,.,TRBJ2-3,TGTGCCAGCAGTTTATCTGGGGGTAGCACAAATACGCAGTATTTT,CASSLSGGSTNTQYF
.,TRBV6-5,.,TRBJ2-1,TGTGCCAGCAGTCGGGACTGGGCCTACAATGAGCAGTTCTTC,CASSRDWAYNEQFF
many,TRBV6-5,.,TRBJ2-1,TGTGCCAGCAAGGCTAGTACCTACAATGAGCAGTTCTTC,CASKASTYNEQFF
.,TRBV25-1,TRBD1,TRBJ1-2,TGTGCCAGCAGGGGGGGGGACAGGGGCCTTCCTCACTATGGCTACACCTTC,CASRGGDRGLPHYGYTF
.,TRBV29-1,TRBD2,TRBJ2-2,TGCAGCGTTTGGAGGCAGGGAGGGACCGGGGAGCTGTTTTTT,CSVWRQGGTGELFF
.,TRBV9,TRBD1,TRBJ1-4,TGTGCCAGCAGCGGCAAAATGGACAGGGGTGAAAAACTGTTTTTT,CASSGKMDRGEKLFF
.,TRBV29-1,TRBD1,TRBJ1-1,TGCAGCGTGGTACAGGGGAGCACTGAAGCTTTCTTT,CSVVQGSTEAFF
once,TRBV5-1,.,TRBJ1-2,TGCGCCAGCAGCTTGGAATGGGGAGAAGATGGCTACACCTTC,CASSLEWGEDGYTF
few,TRBV15,.,TRBJ1-5,TGTGCCACCAGCAGAGATCCGGTAGGGCCCAATCAGCCCCAGCATTTT,CATSRDPVGPNQPQHF
.,TRBV5-5,TRBD1,TRBJ1-1,TGTGCCAGCAGCCGACAACGGGACAGCGGTGTAATGAACACTGAAGCTTTCTTT,CASSRQRDSGVMNTEAFF
.,TRBV6-6,.,TRBJ1-2,TGTGCCAGCAATACCAGCCCCTTAGGGGGCTACACCTTC,CASNTSPLGGYTF
.,TRBV9,.,TRBJ2-7,TGTGCCAGCAGCGTAGCCGGGGACGAGCAGTACTTC,CASSVAGDEQYF
.,TRBV19,TRBD2,TRBJ2-1,TGTGCCAGTAGTGGCGCGGGAGGACGATCTTACAATGAGCAGTTCTTC,CASSGAGGRSYNEQFF